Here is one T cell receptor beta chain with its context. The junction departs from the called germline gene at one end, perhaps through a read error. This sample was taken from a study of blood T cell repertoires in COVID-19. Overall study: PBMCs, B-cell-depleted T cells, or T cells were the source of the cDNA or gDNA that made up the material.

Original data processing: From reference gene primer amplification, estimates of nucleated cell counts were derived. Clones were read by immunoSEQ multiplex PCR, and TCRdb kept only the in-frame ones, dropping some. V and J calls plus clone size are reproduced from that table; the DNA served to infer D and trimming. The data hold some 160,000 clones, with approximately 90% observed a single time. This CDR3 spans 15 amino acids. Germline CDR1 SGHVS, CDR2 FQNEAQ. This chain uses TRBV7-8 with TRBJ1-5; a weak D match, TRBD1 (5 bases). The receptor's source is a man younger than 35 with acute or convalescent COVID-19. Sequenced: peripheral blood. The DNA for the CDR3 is TGTGCCAGCACCTTAGGACATCCCGAGAATCAGCCCCAGCATTTT. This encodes CASTLGHPENQPQHF.